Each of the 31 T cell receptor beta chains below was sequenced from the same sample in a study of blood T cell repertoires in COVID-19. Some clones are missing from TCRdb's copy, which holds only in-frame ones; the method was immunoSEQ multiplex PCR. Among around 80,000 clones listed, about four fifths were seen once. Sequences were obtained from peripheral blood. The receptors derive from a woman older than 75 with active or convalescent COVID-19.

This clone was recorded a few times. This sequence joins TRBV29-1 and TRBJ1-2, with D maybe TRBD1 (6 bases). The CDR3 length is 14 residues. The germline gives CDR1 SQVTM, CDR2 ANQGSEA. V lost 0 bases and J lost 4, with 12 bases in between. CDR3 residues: CSVEDRGASYGYTF. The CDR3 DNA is TGCAGCGTTGAAGATCGGGGGGCTTCCTATGGCTACACCTTC.

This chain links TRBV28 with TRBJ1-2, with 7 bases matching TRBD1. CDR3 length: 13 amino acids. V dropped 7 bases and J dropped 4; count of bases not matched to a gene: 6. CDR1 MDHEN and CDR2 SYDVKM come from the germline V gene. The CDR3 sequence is CASTGQEFYGYTF. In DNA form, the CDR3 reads TGTGCCAGCACCGGACAGGAGTTCTATGGCTACACCTTC.

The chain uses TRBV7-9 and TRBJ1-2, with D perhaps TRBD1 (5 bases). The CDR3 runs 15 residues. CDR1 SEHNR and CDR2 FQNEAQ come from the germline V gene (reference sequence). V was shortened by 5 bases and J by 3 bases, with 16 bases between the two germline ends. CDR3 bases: TGTGCCAGCAGCGACGAAATAACAGGAGACTATGGCTACACCTTC. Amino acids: CASSDEITGDYGYTF.

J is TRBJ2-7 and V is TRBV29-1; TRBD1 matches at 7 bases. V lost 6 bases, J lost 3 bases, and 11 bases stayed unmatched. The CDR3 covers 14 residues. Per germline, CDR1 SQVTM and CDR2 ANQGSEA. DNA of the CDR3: TGCAGCGTATTGGACAGGAAGAAAGGCTACGAGCAGTACTTC. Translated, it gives CSVLDRKKGYEQYF.

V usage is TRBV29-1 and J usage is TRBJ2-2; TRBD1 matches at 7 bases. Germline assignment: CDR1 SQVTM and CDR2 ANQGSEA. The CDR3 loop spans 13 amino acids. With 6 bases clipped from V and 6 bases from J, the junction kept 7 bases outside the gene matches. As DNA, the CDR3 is TGCAGCGTCTGGACAGGCGGAGCCGGGGAGCTGTTTTTT. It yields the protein CSVWTGGAGELFF.

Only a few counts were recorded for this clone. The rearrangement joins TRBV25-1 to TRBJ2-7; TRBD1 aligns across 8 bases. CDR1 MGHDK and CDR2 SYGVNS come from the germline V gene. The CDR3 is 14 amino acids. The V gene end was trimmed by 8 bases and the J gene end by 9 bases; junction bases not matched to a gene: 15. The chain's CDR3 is CASQQTGVLEAQYF. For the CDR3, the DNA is TGTGCCAGCCAACAGACAGGGGTCCTCGAGGCGCAGTACTTC.

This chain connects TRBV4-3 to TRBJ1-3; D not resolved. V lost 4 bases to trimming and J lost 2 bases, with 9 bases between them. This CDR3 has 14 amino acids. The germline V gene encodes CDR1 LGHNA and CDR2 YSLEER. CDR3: CASSPSGTGNTIYF. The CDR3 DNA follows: TGCGCCAGCAGCCCATCCGGGACTGGAAACACCATATATTTT.

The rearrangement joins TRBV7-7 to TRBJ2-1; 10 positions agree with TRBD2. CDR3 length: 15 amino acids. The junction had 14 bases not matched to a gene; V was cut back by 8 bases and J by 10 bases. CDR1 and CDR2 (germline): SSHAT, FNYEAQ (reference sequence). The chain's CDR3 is CASAPGGGLAEEQFF. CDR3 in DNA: TGTGCCAGCGCCCCAGGGGGCGGACTAGCGGAAGAGCAGTTCTTC. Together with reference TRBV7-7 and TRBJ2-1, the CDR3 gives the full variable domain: GAGVSQSPRYKVTKRGQDVTLRCDPISSHATLYWYQQALGQGPEFLTYFNYEAQPDKSGLPSDRFSAERPEGSISTLTIQRTEQRDSAMYRCASAPGGGLAEEQFFGPGTRLTVL.

This chain's CDR3 is CASSYSRSGSDTQYF. In nucleotides, the CDR3 is TGTGCCAGCAGTTACTCGAGGAGCGGGAGCGATACGCAGTATTTT. The V and J genes are TRBV6-5 and TRBJ2-3, with 8 bases matching TRBD2. Germline V gene data show CDR1 as MNHEY and CDR2 as SVGAGI. V was clipped by 0 bases and J by 6 bases; unmatched bases: 5. This CDR3 comprises 15 residues.

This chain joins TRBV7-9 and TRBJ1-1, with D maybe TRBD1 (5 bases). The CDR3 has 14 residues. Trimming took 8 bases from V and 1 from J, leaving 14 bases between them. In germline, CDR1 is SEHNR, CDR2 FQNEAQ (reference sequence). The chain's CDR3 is CASHFDGGNTEAFF. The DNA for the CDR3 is TGTGCCAGCCATTTTGACGGGGGGAACACTGAAGCTTTCTTT.

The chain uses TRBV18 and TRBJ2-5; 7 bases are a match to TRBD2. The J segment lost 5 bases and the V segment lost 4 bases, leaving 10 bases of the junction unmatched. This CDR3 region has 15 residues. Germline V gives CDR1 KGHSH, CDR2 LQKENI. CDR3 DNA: TGTGCCAGCTCACTGAACGCGGGAGATCGGGAGACCCAGTACTTC. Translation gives CASSLNAGDRETQYF.

The CDR3 reads CASSGAFNYGYTF. In DNA, the CDR3 is TGTGCCAGCAGCGGGGCCTTTAACTATGGCTACACCTTC. V and J are TRBV6-2 or TRBV6-3 and TRBJ1-2, with D possibly matching TRBD1 (5 bases). The CDR3 extends over 13 amino acids. In germline, CDR1 is MNHEY, CDR2 SVGEGT. Trimming cost V 6 bases and J 1 base, with 9 bases left between them.

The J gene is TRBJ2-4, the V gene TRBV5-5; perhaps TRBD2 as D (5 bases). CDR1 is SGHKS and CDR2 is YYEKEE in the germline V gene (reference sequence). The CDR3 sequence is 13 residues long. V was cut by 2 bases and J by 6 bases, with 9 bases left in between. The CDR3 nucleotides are TGTGCCAGCAGCTTTCCGGACTTAAACATTCAGTACTTC. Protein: CASSFPDLNIQYF.

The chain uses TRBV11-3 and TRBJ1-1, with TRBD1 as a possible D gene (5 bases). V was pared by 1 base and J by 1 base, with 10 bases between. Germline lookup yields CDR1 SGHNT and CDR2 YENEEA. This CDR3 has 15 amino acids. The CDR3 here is CASSLGGRTNTEAFF. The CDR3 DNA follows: TGTGCCAGCAGCTTAGGGGGCAGAACGAACACTGAAGCTTTCTTT.

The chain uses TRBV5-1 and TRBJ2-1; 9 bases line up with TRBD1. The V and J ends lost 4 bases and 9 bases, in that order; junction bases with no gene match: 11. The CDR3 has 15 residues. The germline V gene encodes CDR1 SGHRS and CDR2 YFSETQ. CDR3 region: CASSPGTGLRSEQFF. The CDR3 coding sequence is TGCGCCAGCAGCCCTGGGACAGGGTTACGAAGTGAGCAGTTCTTC. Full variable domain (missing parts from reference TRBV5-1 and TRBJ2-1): KAGVTQTPRYLIKTRGQQVTLSCSPISGHRSVSWYQQTPGQGLQFLFEYFSETQRNKGNFPGRFSGRQFSNSRSEMNVSTLELGDSALYLCASSPGTGLRSEQFFGPGTRLTVL.

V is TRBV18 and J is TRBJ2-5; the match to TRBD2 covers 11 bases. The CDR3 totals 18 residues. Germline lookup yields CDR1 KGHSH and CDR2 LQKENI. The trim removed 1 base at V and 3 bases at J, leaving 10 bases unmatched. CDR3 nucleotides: TGTGCCAGCTCACCACGGATCGTCGGACTAGCGGGCAAAGAGACCCAGTACTTC. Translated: CASSPRIVGLAGKETQYF.

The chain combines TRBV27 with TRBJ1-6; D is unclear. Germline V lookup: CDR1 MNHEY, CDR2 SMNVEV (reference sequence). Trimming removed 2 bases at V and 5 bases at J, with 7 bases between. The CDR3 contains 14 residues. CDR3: CASSLAVNNSPLHF. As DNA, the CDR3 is TGTGCCAGCAGTTTAGCAGTAAATAATTCACCCCTCCACTTT.

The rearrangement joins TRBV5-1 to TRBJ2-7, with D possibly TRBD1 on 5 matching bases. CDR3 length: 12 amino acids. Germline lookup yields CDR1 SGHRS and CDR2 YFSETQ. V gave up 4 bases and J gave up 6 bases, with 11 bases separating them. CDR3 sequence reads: CASSIGVGEQYF. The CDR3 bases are TGCGCCAGCAGCATAGGGGTCGGCGAGCAGTACTTC.

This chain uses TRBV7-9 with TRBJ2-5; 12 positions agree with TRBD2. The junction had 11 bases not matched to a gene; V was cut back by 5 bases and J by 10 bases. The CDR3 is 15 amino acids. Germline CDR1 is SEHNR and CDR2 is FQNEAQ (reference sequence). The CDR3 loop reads CASSPGLAGIWGQYF. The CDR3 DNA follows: TGTGCCAGCAGCCCTGGACTAGCGGGAATTTGGGGCCAGTACTTC.

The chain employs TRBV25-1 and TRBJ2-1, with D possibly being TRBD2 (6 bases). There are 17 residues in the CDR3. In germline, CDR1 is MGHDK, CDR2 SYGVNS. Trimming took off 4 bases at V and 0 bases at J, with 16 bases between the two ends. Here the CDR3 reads CASSADTLLASYNEQFF. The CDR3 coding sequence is TGTGCCAGCAGTGCCGACACTCTACTAGCCTCCTACAATGAGCAGTTCTTC.

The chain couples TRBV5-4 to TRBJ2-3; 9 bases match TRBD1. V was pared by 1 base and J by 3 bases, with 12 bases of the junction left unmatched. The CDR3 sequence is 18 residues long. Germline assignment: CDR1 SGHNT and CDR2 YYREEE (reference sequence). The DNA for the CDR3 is TGTGCCAGCAGCTTGCGGACACCGGGGACAGGGAAGACAGATACGCAGTATTTT. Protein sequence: CASSLRTPGTGKTDTQYF. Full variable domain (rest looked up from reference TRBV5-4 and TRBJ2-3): ETGVTQSPTHLIKTRGQQVTLRCSSQSGHNTVSWYQQALGQGPQFIFQYYREEENGRGNFPPRFSGLQFPNYSSELNVNALELDDSALYLCASSLRTPGTGKTDTQYFGPGTRLTVL.

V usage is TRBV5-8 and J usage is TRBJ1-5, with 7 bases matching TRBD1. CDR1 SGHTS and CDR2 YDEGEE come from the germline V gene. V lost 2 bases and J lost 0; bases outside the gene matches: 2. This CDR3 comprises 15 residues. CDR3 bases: TGTGCCAGCAGCTTCTACAGGGGTAGCAATCAGCCCCAGCATTTT. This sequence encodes CASSFYRGSNQPQHF.

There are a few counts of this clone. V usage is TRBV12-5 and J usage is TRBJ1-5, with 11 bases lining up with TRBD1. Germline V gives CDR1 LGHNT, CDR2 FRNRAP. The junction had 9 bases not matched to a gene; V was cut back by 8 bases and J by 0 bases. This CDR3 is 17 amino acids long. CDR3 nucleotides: TGTGCTAGTACCTCCGGGACAGGGGGTTATAGCAATCAGCCCCAGCATTTT. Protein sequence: CASTSGTGGYSNQPQHF.

CDR3 bases: TGTGCCATCAGTGAGGGACAGGGGGCCTATGGCTACACCTTC. Its translation is CAISEGQGAYGYTF. The chain is built from TRBV10-3 and TRBJ1-2; 11 bases are shared with TRBD1. CDR1 is ENHRY, CDR2 SYGVKD, per germline. With V trimmed by 2 bases and J by 4 bases, 0 bases remained unmatched. The CDR3 loop spans 14 amino acids.

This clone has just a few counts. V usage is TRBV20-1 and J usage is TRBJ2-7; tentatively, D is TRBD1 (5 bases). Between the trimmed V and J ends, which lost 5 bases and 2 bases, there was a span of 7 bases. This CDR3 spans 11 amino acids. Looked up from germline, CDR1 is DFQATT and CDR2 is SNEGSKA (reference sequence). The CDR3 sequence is CSAPGTYEQYF. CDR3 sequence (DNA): TGCAGTGCTCCAGGGACCTACGAGCAGTACTTC.

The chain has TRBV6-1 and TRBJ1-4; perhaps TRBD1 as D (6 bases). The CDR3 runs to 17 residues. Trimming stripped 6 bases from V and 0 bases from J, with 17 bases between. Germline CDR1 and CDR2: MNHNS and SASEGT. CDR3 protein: CASSEPLQGATNEKLFF. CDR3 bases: TGTGCCAGCAGCGAACCACTACAGGGCGCAACTAATGAAAAACTGTTTTTT.

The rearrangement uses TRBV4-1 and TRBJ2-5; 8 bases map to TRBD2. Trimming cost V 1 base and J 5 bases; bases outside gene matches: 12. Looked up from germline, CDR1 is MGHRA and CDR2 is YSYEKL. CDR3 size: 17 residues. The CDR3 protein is CASSQVGRRREEETQYF. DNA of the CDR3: TGCGCCAGCAGCCAAGTTGGTCGGAGGCGGGAGGAGGAGACCCAGTACTTC.

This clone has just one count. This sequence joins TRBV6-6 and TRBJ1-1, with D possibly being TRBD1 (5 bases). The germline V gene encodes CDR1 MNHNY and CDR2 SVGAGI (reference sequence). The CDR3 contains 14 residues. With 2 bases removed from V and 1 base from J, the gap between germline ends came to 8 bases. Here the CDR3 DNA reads TGTGCCAGCAGTTACCCCCAGGGGAACACTGAAGCTTTCTTT. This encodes CASSYPQGNTEAFF.

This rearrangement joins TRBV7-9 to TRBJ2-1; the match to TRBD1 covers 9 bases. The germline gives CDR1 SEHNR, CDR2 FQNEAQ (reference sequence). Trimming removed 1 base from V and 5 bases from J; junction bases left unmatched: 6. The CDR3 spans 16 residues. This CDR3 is CASSLVTGGFHNEQFF. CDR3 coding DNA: TGTGCCAGCAGCTTAGTAACAGGGGGCTTCCACAATGAGCAGTTCTTC. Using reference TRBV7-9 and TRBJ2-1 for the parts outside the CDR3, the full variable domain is DTGVSQNPRHKITKRGQNVTFRCDPISEHNRLYWYRQTLGQGPEFLTYFQNEAQLEKSRLLSDRFSAERPKGSFSTLEIQRTEQGDSAMYLCASSLVTGGFHNEQFFGPGTRLTVL.

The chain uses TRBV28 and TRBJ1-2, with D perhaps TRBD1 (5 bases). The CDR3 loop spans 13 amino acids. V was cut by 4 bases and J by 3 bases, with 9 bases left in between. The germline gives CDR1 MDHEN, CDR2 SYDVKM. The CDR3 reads CASSSQGDYGYTF. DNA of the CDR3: TGTGCCAGCAGTTCTCAGGGTGACTATGGCTACACCTTC.

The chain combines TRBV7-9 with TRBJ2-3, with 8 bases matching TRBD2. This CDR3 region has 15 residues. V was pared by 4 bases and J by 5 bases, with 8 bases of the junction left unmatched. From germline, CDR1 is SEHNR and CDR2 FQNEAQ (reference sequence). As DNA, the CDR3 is TGTGCCAGCAGCTCGGGACTAGGGTACTTAGATACGCAGTATTTT. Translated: CASSSGLGYLDTQYF. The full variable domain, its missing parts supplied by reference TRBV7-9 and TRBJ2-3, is DTGVSQNPRHKITKRGQNVTFRCDPISEHNRLYWYRQTLGQGPEFLTYFQNEAQLEKSRLLSDRFSAERPKGSFSTLEIQRTEQGDSAMYLCASSSGLGYLDTQYFGPGTRLTVL.